This passage covers 23 T cell receptor beta chains from one sample sequenced in a study of PD-L1 blockade in urothelial cancer. Profiling relied on immunoSEQ multiplex PCR, and the TCRdb table lists in-frame clones only, not all of them. The repertoire has 35,000 to 45,000 clones, 83% of them found once; the top ten carry roughly 16%. Time point given: peripheral blood 6 weeks after treatment start. The source material was PBMCs, sampled around atezolizumab (anti-PD-L1) treatment. These receptors came from a man aged 55 to 70 with urothelial cancer.

This chain uses TRBV28 with TRBJ1-4, with D possibly matching TRBD1 (6 bases). CDR1 is MDHEN, CDR2 SYDVKM, per germline. CDR3 length: 13 residues. The germline V and J ends were trimmed by 1 base and 11 bases, with 11 bases remaining between them. The CDR3 DNA sequence: TGTGCCAGCAGTTTATACAGGGCTGGGAAACTGTTTTTT. This gives the protein CASSLYRAGKLFF.

The CDR3 region is CSVRVNTEAFF. DNA for the CDR3: TGCAGCGTTCGGGTGAACACTGAAGCTTTCTTT. The chain employs TRBV29-1 and TRBJ1-1; no firm D call. The germline V gene has CDR1 SQVTM and CDR2 ANQGSEA. Trimming removed 5 bases from V and 0 bases from J, with 4 bases in between. CDR3 length: 11 residues.

The CDR3: CASSGRIRDRAKPQHF. For the CDR3, the DNA is TGTGCCAGCAGCGGACGAATCCGGGACAGGGCTAAGCCCCAGCATTTT. The V and J genes are TRBV21-1 and TRBJ1-5; no check of the table's D call, TRBD1, against the DNA was made. TRBV21-1 is described as a pseudogene. The CDR3 has 16 amino acids.

A single count supports this clone. The chain links TRBV30 to TRBJ2-5; 9 nucleotides agree with TRBD1. The germline CDR1 and CDR2 sequences are GTSNPN and SVGIG (reference sequence). The CDR3 consists of 15 residues. Trimming removed 0 bases from V and 7 bases from J; junction bases left unmatched: 9. In nucleotides, the CDR3 is TGTGCCTGGAGTGTCAGGGACAGGGACTTCTCGACCCAGTACTTC. Translating gives CAWSVRDRDFSTQYF.

The chain recombines TRBV6-5 with TRBJ1-2; D possibly corresponds to TRBD1 (6 bases). The CDR3 has 13 amino acids. Germline CDR1 is MNHEY and CDR2 is SVGAGI. Deletions cut 5 bases from V and 4 bases from J, with 11 bases between. CDR3 sequence reads: CASSKQGGYGYTF. CDR3 nucleotide sequence: TGTGCCAGCAGTAAACAGGGTGGCTATGGCTACACCTTC.

The rearrangement joins TRBV7-9 to TRBJ1-1; D is perhaps TRBD1 (5 bases). Trimming pared 5 bases from V and 2 bases from J, leaving 15 bases between. CDR3 length: 15 residues. Germline V gene data show CDR1 as SEHNR and CDR2 as FQNEAQ (reference sequence). CDR3 protein: CASSKRGQGNTEAFF. For the CDR3, the DNA is TGTGCCAGCAGCAAAAGAGGTCAGGGAAACACTGAAGCTTTCTTT.

The chain recombines TRBV27 with TRBJ1-2; TRBD1 aligns across 9 bases. In germline, CDR1 is MNHEY, CDR2 SMNVEV (reference sequence). The CDR3 length is 14 residues. After removal of 4 bases from V and 4 bases from J, the junction contained 4 bases not matched to a gene. CDR3 DNA sequence: TGTGCCAGCAGTTACGGACAGGGGTCCTATGGCTACACCTTC. This sequence encodes CASSYGQGSYGYTF.

This clone came up a few times. The chain combines TRBV27 with TRBJ2-1, with 7 bases aligning to TRBD2. The V gene end was trimmed by 3 bases and the J gene end by 8 bases; junction bases not matched to a gene: 7. Germline lookup yields CDR1 MNHEY and CDR2 SMNVEV (reference sequence). The CDR3 is 14 residues long. The CDR3, as DNA: TGTGCCAGCAGTTTCCAACCGGGGGGTCATGAGCAGTTCTTC. This gives the protein CASSFQPGGHEQFF.

The rearrangement joins TRBV5-1 to TRBJ1-2; a possible D gene is TRBD1 (5 bases). This CDR3 is built from 15 residues. V lost 4 bases and J 2 bases, leaving 15 bases between the germline ends. Germline V gene data show CDR1 as SGHRS and CDR2 as YFSETQ. The CDR3: CASSTTGGENYGYTF. CDR3 coding DNA: TGCGCCAGCAGCACCACCGGAGGGGAGAACTATGGCTACACCTTC.

The count of this clone is one. This chain uses TRBV30 with TRBJ1-1; weak D call: TRBD1 (6 bases). Deletions cut 1 base from V and 0 bases from J, with 6 bases between. The CDR3 loop spans 13 amino acids. In germline, CDR1 is GTSNPN, CDR2 SVGIG (reference sequence). The CDR3 protein is CAWSGTVNTEAFF. The CDR3 DNA follows: TGTGCCTGGAGTGGGACAGTGAACACTGAAGCTTTCTTT.

The table lists this clone with a count of one. The CDR3 DNA reads as TGTGCCAGTAGTATGGGTGGCGGGAACACTGAAGCTTTCTTT. The encoded protein is CASSMGGGNTEAFF. This rearrangement joins TRBV19 to TRBJ1-1; no clear D. Germline V gene sequence: CDR1 LNHDA, CDR2 SQIVND (reference sequence). The CDR3 length is 14 residues. Trimming stripped 3 bases from V and 1 base from J, with 9 bases between. Drawing the rest from reference TRBV19 and TRBJ1-1, the complete variable domain is DGGITQSPKYLFRKEGQNVTLSCEQNLNHDAMYWYRQDPGQGLRLIYYSQIVNDFQKGDIAEGYSVSREKKESFPLTVTSAQKNPTAFYLCASSMGGGNTEAFFGQGTRLTVV.

This clone was counted many times. This chain's CDR3 is CASSLGTGQEQYF. As DNA, the CDR3 is TGTGCCAGCAGCTTAGGTACAGGCCAGGAGCAGTACTTC. This sequence joins TRBV11-3 and TRBJ2-7; D possibly corresponds to TRBD1 (5 bases). The length of the CDR3 is 13 residues. Trimming left V 1 base short and J 7 bases short, with 11 bases between. CDR1 and CDR2 from the germline V gene are SGHNT and YENEEA.

This clone was counted a single time. The genes are TRBV5-1 and TRBJ2-2; 9 bases map to TRBD1. The CDR3 contains 17 residues. Germline V gene lookup returns CDR1 SGHRS and CDR2 YFSETQ. The trim removed 0 bases at V and 6 bases at J, leaving 9 bases unmatched. CDR3 sequence: CASSLAAGQGTAGELFF. The CDR3 DNA sequence: TGCGCCAGCAGCTTGGCCGCGGGACAGGGTACGGCCGGGGAGCTGTTTTTT. The entire variable domain, with the rest obtained from reference TRBV5-1 and TRBJ2-2, is as follows: KAGVTQTPRYLIKTRGQQVTLSCSPISGHRSVSWYQQTPGQGLQFLFEYFSETQRNKGNFPGRFSGRQFSNSRSEMNVSTLELGDSALYLCASSLAAGQGTAGELFFGEGSRLTVL.

This clone appeared a single time. The rearrangement links TRBV7-9 to TRBJ1-6, with TRBD1 matching 9 bases. Germline-derived CDR1 and CDR2 are SEHNR and FQNEAQ (reference sequence). The CDR3 extends over 18 amino acids. V lost 5 bases to trimming and J lost 1 base; unmatched junction nucleotides: 9. CDR3 loop: CASSRQTGGASYNSPLHF. CDR3 nucleotides: TGTGCCAGCAGCCGCCAAACAGGGGGCGCTTCCTATAATTCACCCCTCCACTTT.

The rearrangement links TRBV5-1 to TRBJ2-3, with D perhaps matching TRBD1 (6 bases). Germline CDR1 SGHRS, CDR2 YFSETQ. Trimming pared 3 bases from V and 6 bases from J, leaving 17 bases between. The length of the CDR3 is 15 residues. CDR3 sequence reads: CASSWGTSTGDTQYF. The CDR3, as DNA: TGCGCCAGCAGCTGGGGGACAAGCACGGGGGATACGCAGTATTTT.

The sample holds one count of this clone. The chain links TRBV7-8 to TRBJ2-7; D unclear. CDR1 is SGHVS and CDR2 is FQNEAQ in the germline V gene. This CDR3 has 12 residues. Trimming stripped 5 bases from V and 1 base from J, with 6 bases between. The DNA of the CDR3 is TGTGCCAGCAGCCCGACTTCCTACGAGCAGTACTTC. It codes for CASSPTSYEQYF.

The chain carries TRBV4-1 and TRBJ1-2; 11 bases match TRBD1. Trimming took 3 bases from V and 8 from J; bases not matched to a gene: 11. The germline V gene encodes CDR1 MGHRA and CDR2 YSYEKL. The CDR3 sequence is 16 residues long. The CDR3 DNA sequence: TGCGCCAGCAGCCAGGGGACAGGGGGAAGCAGTGGGGGCTACACCTTC. Its translation: CASSQGTGGSSGGYTF.

The chain carries TRBV19 and TRBJ2-5; TRBD2 might be the D (6 bases). Between the trimmed V and J ends, which lost 4 bases and 1 base, there was a span of 13 bases. In germline, CDR1 is LNHDA, CDR2 SQIVND (reference sequence). This CDR3 region has 15 residues. This CDR3 reads CASSTRTGGQETQYF. In DNA form, the CDR3 reads TGTGCCAGTAGTACCCGGACCGGGGGCCAAGAGACCCAGTACTTC.

The rearrangement joins TRBV28 to TRBJ1-4; D gene ambiguous. CDR1 and CDR2 from the germline V gene are MDHEN and SYDVKM. V lost 3 bases to trimming and J lost 10 bases, with 6 bases between them. The CDR3 loop spans 11 amino acids. CDR3 DNA: TGTGCCAGCAGTTTCGAGGGAAAACTGTTTTTT. This gives the protein CASSFEGKLFF.

The gene calls are TRBV29-1 and TRBJ2-1; 9 nucleotides line up with TRBD2. The CDR3 is 14 residues long. The germline gives CDR1 SQVTM, CDR2 ANQGSEA. V gave up 6 bases and J gave up 4 bases; unmatched junction bases: 7. The DNA of the CDR3 is TGCAGCGTGAGGGAGGCGGGGGGGTACAATGAGCAGTTCTTC. Its translation: CSVREAGGYNEQFF.

The chain has TRBV7-6 and TRBJ1-6; D is possibly TRBD1 (5 bases). The germline V gene encodes CDR1 SGHVS and CDR2 FNYEAQ. Trimming removed 4 bases at V and 7 bases at J, with 11 bases between. The CDR3 runs 14 residues. DNA for the CDR3: TGTGCCAGCAGCTATCAGGGTGGCAATTCACCCCTCCACTTT. Protein: CASSYQGGNSPLHF.

The gene calls are TRBV28 and TRBJ2-7; 7 positions match TRBD1. The trim removed 7 bases at V and 0 bases at J, leaving 3 bases unmatched. The CDR3 has 13 amino acids. Germline values: CDR1 MDHEN, CDR2 SYDVKM. The CDR3 here is CASTPGGSYEQYF. DNA for the CDR3: TGTGCCAGCACTCCAGGGGGCTCCTACGAGCAGTACTTC.

This clone has more than one count but fewer than ten. The V call is TRBV6-1, the J call TRBJ1-1; 9 nucleotides agree with TRBD1. CDR1 is MNHNS and CDR2 is SASEGT in the germline V gene. The CDR3 spans 14 residues. After removal of 4 bases from V and 3 bases from J, the junction contained 3 bases not matched to a gene. The CDR3 DNA reads TGTGCCAGCAGTGGGTGGACAGGGGACACTGAAGCTTTCTTT. It is translated as CASSGWTGDTEAFF.